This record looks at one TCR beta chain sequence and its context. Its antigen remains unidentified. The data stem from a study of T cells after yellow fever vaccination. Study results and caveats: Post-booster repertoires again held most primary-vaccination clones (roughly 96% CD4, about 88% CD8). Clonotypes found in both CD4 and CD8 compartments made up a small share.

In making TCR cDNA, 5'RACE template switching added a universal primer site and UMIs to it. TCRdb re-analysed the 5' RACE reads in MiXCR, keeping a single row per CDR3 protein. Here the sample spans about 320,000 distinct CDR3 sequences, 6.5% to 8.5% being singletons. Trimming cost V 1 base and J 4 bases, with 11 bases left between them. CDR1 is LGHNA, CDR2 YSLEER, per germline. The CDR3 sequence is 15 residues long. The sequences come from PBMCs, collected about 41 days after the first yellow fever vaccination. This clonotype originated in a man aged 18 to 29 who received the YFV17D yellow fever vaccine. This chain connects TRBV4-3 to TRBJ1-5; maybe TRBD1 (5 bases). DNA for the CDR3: TGCGCCAGCAGCCAAGGCCAGGGCTTGAATCAGCCCCAGCATTTT. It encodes CASSQGQGLNQPQHF.